This passage covers 21 T cell receptor beta chains from one sample sequenced in a study of blood T cell repertoires in COVID-19. This table comes from immunoSEQ multiplex PCR, and its TCRdb copy is limited to in-frame clones, with some not included. The data show fewer than 700,000 clones, with about 88% seen just once and roughly 7.4% held by the top ten. The sample was peripheral blood. These receptor sequences come from a woman aged 50 to 65 with COVID-19, enrolled during active disease.

J is TRBJ2-2 and V is TRBV21-1; the DNA was not compared with TRBD1, the D call given in the table. TRBV21-1 is noted as a pseudogene. CDR3 size: 14 residues. CDR3 region: CASSKTGDTGELFF. The CDR3, as DNA: TGTGCCAGCAGCAAGACAGGGGACACCGGGGAGCTGTTTTTT.

V is TRBV5-5 and J is TRBJ2-7; TRBD2 aligns across 7 bases. The CDR3 is made up of 16 amino acids. The ends lost 5 bases at V and 0 bases at J; junction bases unmatched: 11. The germline CDR1 and CDR2 sequences are SGHKS and YYEKEE (reference sequence). The CDR3 DNA sequence: TGTGCCAGCAGTCAAGAATGGGAGGGCAACTCCTACGAGCAGTACTTC. It specifies CASSQEWEGNSYEQYF.

The V call is TRBV30, the J call TRBJ2-1; 13 bases are shared with TRBD2. Losses at the gene ends were 0 bases for V and 7 bases for J; bases not matched to a gene: 3. Germline V gives CDR1 GTSNPN, CDR2 SVGIG (reference sequence). The CDR3 extends over 15 amino acids. The DNA of the CDR3 is TGTGCCTGGAGTGTAGGACTAGCGGGGGAGAATGAGCAGTTCTTC. It translates to CAWSVGLAGENEQFF.

CDR3 amino acids: CASSLDREETQYF. Here the CDR3 DNA reads TGTGCCAGCAGCTTAGACAGGGAAGAGACCCAGTACTTC. The genes are TRBV11-1 and TRBJ2-5, with a tentative D call TRBD1 (6 bases). V was shortened by 1 base and J by 3 bases, with 6 bases between the two germline ends. The CDR3 spans 13 residues. Germline V gene sequence: CDR1 SGHAT, CDR2 FQDESV (reference sequence).

The chain joins TRBV6-6 to TRBJ1-2; 7 positions agree with TRBD1. This CDR3 spans 18 amino acids. Germline loops: CDR1 MNHNY, CDR2 SVGAGI (reference sequence). V lost 5 bases to trimming and J lost 0 bases; unmatched junction nucleotides: 15. CDR3 in amino acids: CASSPGQPIPKANYGYTF. The CDR3 DNA reads as TGTGCCAGCAGTCCGGGACAGCCAATACCAAAAGCTAACTATGGCTACACCTTC.

Notes on this clone: Mismatch with germline at one junction end may stem from a read error. V usage is TRBV9 and J usage is TRBJ1-1; maybe TRBD1 (6 bases). Germline V gene sequence: CDR1 SGDLS, CDR2 YYNGEE. There are 14 residues in the CDR3. The chain's CDR3 is CASSVSTGNAEAFF. The CDR3 DNA reads TGTGCCAGCAGCGTTAGTACAGGGAACGCTGAAGCTTTCTTT. Full variable domain (rest looked up from reference TRBV9 and TRBJ1-1): DSGVTQTPKHLITATGQRVTLRCSPRSGDLSVYWYQQSLDQGLQFLIQYYNGEERAKGNILERFSAQQFPDLHSELNLSSLELGDSALYFCASSVSTGNAEAFFGQGTRLTVV.

This chain uses TRBV5-1 with TRBJ1-1; 10 bases map to TRBD1. The CDR3 length is 14 residues. Germline CDR1 is SGHRS and CDR2 is YFSETQ. The V segment lost 4 bases and the J segment 4 bases; nucleotides outside the gene matches: 4. The chain's CDR3 is CASSLGDRGTEAFF. In DNA, the CDR3 is TGCGCCAGCAGCCTGGGGGACAGGGGCACTGAAGCTTTCTTT. Together with reference TRBV5-1 and TRBJ1-1, the CDR3 gives the full variable domain: KAGVTQTPRYLIKTRGQQVTLSCSPISGHRSVSWYQQTPGQGLQFLFEYFSETQRNKGNFPGRFSGRQFSNSRSEMNVSTLELGDSALYLCASSLGDRGTEAFFGQGTRLTVV.

A single count supports this clone. The V and J genes are TRBV6-5 and TRBJ1-1; tentative D call: TRBD1 (6 bases). Trimming removed 6 bases at V and 2 bases at J, with 16 bases between. Looked up from germline, CDR1 is MNHEY and CDR2 is SVGAGI. The CDR3 extends over 15 amino acids. The CDR3 nucleotides are TGTGCCAGCAGCCCGGGGGGGGCGTACAACACTGAAGCTTTCTTT. As protein: CASSPGGAYNTEAFF.

The DNA of the CDR3 is TGTGCCAGCAGTGAAGGACCAGGGGCCGACGAGCAGTACTTC. Protein: CASSEGPGADEQYF. This chain links TRBV2 with TRBJ2-7, with a possible D match to TRBD1 (6 bases). This CDR3 is 14 amino acids long. Germline V gives CDR1 SNHLY, CDR2 FYNNEI. V shed 1 base and J shed 5 bases, with 12 bases lying between them. The full variable domain, completed using reference TRBV2 and TRBJ2-7, is EPEVTQTPSHQVTQMGQEVILRCVPISNHLYFYWYRQILGQKVEFLVSFYNNEISEKSEIFDDQFSVERPDGSNFTLKIRSTKLEDSAMYFCASSEGPGADEQYFGPGTRLTVT.

This CDR3 is CSARTDMNTEAFF. For the CDR3, the DNA is TGCAGCGCCCGGACGGACATGAACACTGAAGCTTTCTTT. The chain uses TRBV29-1 and TRBJ1-1; perhaps TRBD1 as D (5 bases). The CDR3 is 13 amino acids. V was cut by 7 bases and J by 0 bases, with 12 bases left in between. Germline assignment: CDR1 SQVTM and CDR2 ANQGSEA.

This sequence joins TRBV21-1 and TRBJ2-3; the table's D gene call, TRBD2, was not cross checked with the DNA. TRBV21-1 constitutes a pseudogene. This CDR3 is built from 17 residues. This chain's CDR3 is CASTSGVRGPSTDTQYF. The CDR3 region has the DNA TGTGCCAGCACCAGTGGAGTGCGGGGACCTAGCACAGATACGCAGTATTTT.

The V call is TRBV28, the J call TRBJ2-7, with 8 bases aligning to TRBD1. CDR3 size: 14 residues. Germline CDR1 MDHEN, CDR2 SYDVKM. Trimming took 6 bases from V and 7 from J; bases not matched to a gene: 11. The CDR3 protein is CASRPDRVAGEQYF. The CDR3 DNA follows: TGTGCCAGCAGACCGGACAGGGTGGCGGGTGAGCAGTACTTC. The whole variable domain, remainder taken from reference TRBV28 and TRBJ2-7, is DVKVTQSSRYLVKRTGEKVFLECVQDMDHENMFWYRQDPGLGLRLIYFSYDVKMKEKGDIPEGYSVSREKKERFSLILESASTNQTSMYLCASRPDRVAGEQYFGPGTRLTVT.

V is TRBV24-1 and J is TRBJ2-5; D not certain. V lost 9 bases, J lost 4 bases, and 14 bases lay in between. This CDR3 region has 13 residues. Per the germline V gene, CDR1 is KGHDR and CDR2 is SFDVKD. The CDR3 nucleotides read TGTGCCACCGAAGAGAGCAGGCGAGAGACCCAGTACTTC. As protein: CATEESRRETQYF.

The chain joins TRBV12-5 to TRBJ2-6; D possibly corresponds to TRBD2 (6 bases). The CDR3 is made up of 18 amino acids. The germline V gene has CDR1 LGHNT and CDR2 FRNRAP. V dropped 6 bases and J dropped 0 bases, with 18 bases sitting between them. The CDR3 here is CASGFSGLGGSGANVLTF. DNA for the CDR3: TGTGCTAGTGGGTTCTCGGGATTGGGGGGCTCTGGGGCCAACGTCCTGACTTTC.

The chain couples TRBV5-5 to TRBJ2-5; no clear D. The CDR3 extends over 14 amino acids. CDR1 is SGHKS, CDR2 YYEKEE, per germline (reference sequence). V shed 2 bases and J shed 10 bases, with 18 bases lying between them. The CDR3, as DNA: TGTGCCAGCAGCTTCGTTGAACTGAGGCCAGACCAGTACTTC. Its protein product is CASSFVELRPDQYF. The full variable domain, with the rest looked up from reference TRBV5-5 and TRBJ2-5, is DAGVTQSPTHLIKTRGQQVTLRCSPISGHKSVSWYQQVLGQGPQFIFQYYEKEERGRGNFPDRFSARQFPNYSSELNVNALLLGDSALYLCASSFVELRPDQYFGPGTRLLVL.

The chain uses TRBV5-4 and TRBJ1-2; maybe TRBD1 (5 bases). V was cut by 0 bases and J by 2 bases, with 8 bases left in between. CDR1 and CDR2 (germline): SGHNT, YYREEE (reference sequence). The length of the CDR3 is 14 residues. The DNA of the CDR3 is TGTGCCAGCAGCTTGGTAGGGGTAAACTATGGCTACACCTTC. This sequence encodes CASSLVGVNYGYTF. The full variable domain, completed using reference TRBV5-4 and TRBJ1-2, is ETGVTQSPTHLIKTRGQQVTLRCSSQSGHNTVSWYQQALGQGPQFIFQYYREEENGRGNFPPRFSGLQFPNYSSELNVNALELDDSALYLCASSLVGVNYGYTFGSGTRLTVV.

The chain joins TRBV6-5 to TRBJ1-1; no reliable D call. Germline CDR1 is MNHEY and CDR2 is SVGAGI. This CDR3 spans 13 amino acids. V gave up 6 bases and J gave up 10 bases, with 18 bases separating them. CDR3 DNA sequence: TGTGCCAGCAGCAAACCGGGGTGGTTAGGAGCTTTCTTT. Protein: CASSKPGWLGAFF.

V is TRBV6-5 and J is TRBJ2-1, with D perhaps matching TRBD1 (5 bases). Trimming shortened V by 7 bases and J by 3 bases, and 10 bases separated the two germline ends. CDR3 length: 13 residues. Germline loops: CDR1 MNHEY, CDR2 SVGAGI. CDR3 DNA: TGTGCCAGCACCCGACAGAGCTACAATGAGCAGTTCTTC. This gives the protein CASTRQSYNEQFF.

The table lists this clone with a count of one. V and J are TRBV6-5 and TRBJ1-6, with TRBD1 matching 11 bases. V was clipped by 6 bases and J by 7 bases; unmatched bases: 2. There are 14 residues in the CDR3. Germline lookup yields CDR1 MNHEY and CDR2 SVGAGI. Written as DNA, the CDR3 is TGTGCCAGCAGGGGGACAGGGGGGAATTCACCCCTCCACTTT. It is translated as CASRGTGGNSPLHF.

V is TRBV4-1 and J is TRBJ2-7; 15 bases map to TRBD2. After removal of 4 bases from V and 6 bases from J, the junction contained 13 bases not matched to a gene. Germline lookup yields CDR1 MGHRA and CDR2 YSYEKL. The CDR3 consists of 18 residues. The CDR3 DNA follows: TGCGCCAGCAGCCCAGAGGGACTAGCGGGGGGCAAGAGAGGCGAGCAGTACTTC. This sequence encodes CASSPEGLAGGKRGEQYF.

This sequence joins TRBV28 and TRBJ1-2; 9 nucleotides match TRBD1. The CDR3 covers 15 residues. With V trimmed by 4 bases and J by 2 bases, 5 bases remained unmatched. Germline V gene lookup returns CDR1 MDHEN and CDR2 SYDVKM. The CDR3, as DNA: TGTGCCAGCAGTTCACAGGGGGCGGGGAACTATGGCTACACCTTC. As protein: CASSSQGAGNYGYTF.